The rows below give T cell receptor beta chains drawn from one sample of a study of blood T cell repertoires in COVID-19. The repertoire was sequenced with immunoSEQ multiplex PCR; TCRdb's copy has only in-frame clones and lacks some. This table has 200,000 to 300,000 clones, roughly four fifths appearing once. The specimen was peripheral blood. These receptor sequences come from a man aged 50 to 60 with acute or convalescent COVID-19. CDR3s leave out the opening cysteine and the closing phenylalanine or tryptophan. Each record gives: D gene, J gene, V gene, CDR3 protein. A D gene is named only where the DNA matches it firmly.

d_call: .; j_call: TRBJ2-5; v_call: TRBV5-4; cdr3_aa: ASSLVLTGEETQY
d_call: TRBD1; j_call: TRBJ2-2; v_call: TRBV19; cdr3_aa: ASTQGQVNTGELF
d_call: TRBD1; j_call: TRBJ1-2; v_call: TRBV19; cdr3_aa: ASTYRGGGYT
d_call: TRBD2; j_call: TRBJ2-7; v_call: TRBV30; cdr3_aa: AWSSRAGGGREQY
d_call: .; j_call: TRBJ2-2; v_call: TRBV5-1; cdr3_aa: ASSLEGQPTF
d_call: TRBD2; j_call: TRBJ2-1; v_call: TRBV6-5; cdr3_aa: ASSDLGLAANEQF
d_call: TRBD1; j_call: TRBJ2-3; v_call: TRBV5-1; cdr3_aa: ASSPASGTGVIVWPY
d_call: TRBD2; j_call: TRBJ2-1; v_call: TRBV2; cdr3_aa: ASSGGTSGMVEQF
d_call: TRBD2; j_call: TRBJ2-7; v_call: TRBV5-4; cdr3_aa: ASSGKRDSSYEQY
d_call: .; j_call: TRBJ2-2; v_call: TRBV10-3; cdr3_aa: AISESVFGGMNTGELF
d_call: TRBD1; j_call: TRBJ2-7; v_call: TRBV10-3; cdr3_aa: AISESGQGYEQY
d_call: TRBD2; j_call: TRBJ2-7; v_call: TRBV7-8; cdr3_aa: ASSFEEVRLAGAHEQY
d_call: .; j_call: TRBJ1-1; v_call: TRBV5-1; cdr3_aa: ASSSWQGAGTEAF
d_call: TRBD2; j_call: TRBJ2-1; v_call: TRBV3-1/TRBV3-2; cdr3_aa: ASSHPRPSGSNEQF
d_call: TRBD1; j_call: TRBJ1-3; v_call: TRBV5-1; cdr3_aa: ASSRGDSSSGNTIY
d_call: .; j_call: TRBJ1-6; v_call: TRBV5-4; cdr3_aa: ASSLPGSYNSPLH
d_call: .; j_call: TRBJ1-2; v_call: TRBV10-3; cdr3_aa: ALHGGNGYT
d_call: .; j_call: TRBJ2-3; v_call: TRBV2; cdr3_aa: ASSAGGLITDTQY
d_call: .; j_call: TRBJ2-7; v_call: TRBV7-3; cdr3_aa: ASSPSVTGPYEQY
d_call: .; j_call: TRBJ1-6; v_call: TRBV4-1; cdr3_aa: ASSQMAWGDSPLH
d_call: .; j_call: TRBJ1-3; v_call: TRBV7-8; cdr3_aa: ASSFALTIGTPGNTIY